This entry lists 25 T cell receptor beta chains sequenced from one sample in a study of CD8+ T cells in alopecia areata. Treatment: oral pan-JAK inhibitor, 5-10 mg twice daily. cDNA serving as the sequencing template came from extracted, reverse transcribed RNA. Sequencing used immunoSEQ multiplex PCR; TCRdb keeps in-frame clones, though not all of them. The sample holds more than 150,000 clones, around 50% seen once. This material consisted of CD8+ T cells sorted from blood, taken at week 24, from a patient treated with tofacitinib. The receptors were sampled from a human donor with alopecia areata.

The V gene is TRBV15, the J gene TRBJ2-7; D perhaps matches TRBD1 (5 bases). The CDR3 runs 13 residues. V was trimmed by 3 bases and J by 4 bases, leaving 10 bases between them. Germline CDR1 LNHNV, CDR2 YYDKDF (reference sequence). The CDR3 spells CATSRKTVYEQYF. The CDR3 region has the DNA TGTGCCACCAGCAGGAAGACAGTTTACGAGCAGTACTTC.

The V gene is TRBV9, the J gene TRBJ1-1; possible D gene TRBD1, 5 bases. CDR1 and CDR2 from the germline V gene are SGDLS and YYNGEE. This CDR3 is 13 amino acids long. V was pared by 3 bases and J by 4 bases, with 10 bases between. The CDR3, as DNA: TGTGCCAGCAGCGGCGATAGGGGCACTGAAGCTTTCTTT. This codes for CASSGDRGTEAFF.

A note on this clone: Additional DNA sequences in this sample encode the identical CDR3. The CDR3 bases are TGTGCCAGTAGTATAGGGACAGGCGGCAACACTGAAGCTTTCTTT. It encodes CASSIGTGGNTEAFF. V and J are TRBV19 and TRBJ1-1; 7 bases align to TRBD1. Germline-derived CDR1 and CDR2 are LNHDA and SQIVND (reference sequence). CDR3 length: 15 amino acids. The V and J ends lost 1 base and 2 bases, in that order; junction bases with no gene match: 4.

This clone has just one count. The CDR3 reads CASTSYGVQETQYF. CDR3 DNA sequence: TGTGCCAGCACCTCCTACGGGGTCCAAGAGACCCAGTACTTC. The rearrangement links TRBV6-5 to TRBJ2-5; tentatively, D is TRBD2 (5 bases). Trimming pared 7 bases from V and 1 base from J, leaving 13 bases between. The CDR3 extends over 14 amino acids. Germline V gene sequence: CDR1 MNHEY, CDR2 SVGAGI.

The table lists this clone with a few counts. Here the CDR3 DNA reads TGTGCCATCAGTGAGTCGGGACAGGAGAATCAGCCCCAGCATTTT. This sequence encodes CAISESGQENQPQHF. The rearrangement links TRBV10-3 to TRBJ1-5, with TRBD1 identical over 8 bases. Germline CDR1 reads ENHRY; CDR2 reads SYGVKD. J lost 4 bases, V lost 0 bases, and 2 bases had no gene match. The CDR3 runs 15 residues.

The V call is TRBV19, the J call TRBJ1-6; D is uncertain. Germline assignment: CDR1 LNHDA and CDR2 SQIVND (reference sequence). The CDR3 sequence is 15 residues long. V gave up 1 base and J gave up 9 bases, with 13 bases separating them. As DNA, the CDR3 is TGTGCCAGTAGTATAGTGGGATTTGGTGGTTCACCCCTCCACTTT. Protein: CASSIVGFGGSPLHF.

This clone turned up a few times. Mismatch with germline at one junction end may stem from a read error. V and J are TRBV7-3 and TRBJ1-4, with D perhaps matching TRBD1 (5 bases). The CDR3 contains 12 residues. Germline V gene data show CDR1 as SGHTA and CDR2 as FQGTGA. The chain's CDR3 is CASSLPGTLVIF. In DNA, the CDR3 is TGTGCCAGCAGCTTACCCGGGACCCTCGTCATTTTT.

The chain has TRBV29-1 and TRBJ2-1; unclear D gene. CDR1 is SQVTM and CDR2 is ANQGSEA in the germline V gene. Trimming left V 4 bases short and J 0 bases short, with 16 bases between. This CDR3 contains 16 residues. CDR3 DNA sequence: TGCAGCGTTGTCCCCTCTAGGTCTCGCTCCTACAATGAGCAGTTCTTC. It yields the protein CSVVPSRSRSYNEQFF.

The chain's CDR3 is CASSLGRGPQFF. The CDR3 DNA sequence: TGTGCCAGCAGCTTGGGGCGTGGCCCGCAGTTCTTC. This chain uses TRBV5-6 with TRBJ2-1; D remains unclear. The CDR3 length is 12 residues. Trimming removed 0 bases from V and 12 bases from J, with 10 bases in between. The V gene's germline CDR1 is SGHDT and CDR2 YYEEEE.

The chain links TRBV4-1 to TRBJ2-7, with D unclear. V was clipped by 0 bases and J by 6 bases, with 15 bases between them. This CDR3 region has 15 residues. CDR1 and CDR2 (germline): MGHRA, YSYEKL. CDR3 loop: CASSQDPTTATEQYF. CDR3 DNA sequence: TGCGCCAGCAGCCAAGATCCCACCACTGCCACCGAGCAGTACTTC.

The gene calls are TRBV4-1 and TRBJ2-7; D remains unclear. Looked up from germline, CDR1 is MGHRA and CDR2 is YSYEKL. Trimming took 1 base from V and 3 from J, leaving 7 bases between them. The CDR3 contains 13 residues. The CDR3 DNA reads as TGCGCCAGCAGCCAAGCTAGGTTCTACGAGCAGTACTTC. It translates to CASSQARFYEQYF.

The CDR3: CASRETGGAGNQPQHF. The CDR3 DNA is TGTGCCAGCAGGGAAACAGGGGGCGCCGGCAATCAGCCCCAGCATTTT. V is TRBV27 and J is TRBJ1-5, with 9 nucleotides matching TRBD1. Trimming took 6 bases from V and 2 from J; bases not matched to a gene: 8. Germline CDR1 is MNHEY and CDR2 is SMNVEV (reference sequence). The CDR3 consists of 16 residues.

The chain combines TRBV11-2 with TRBJ1-1, with D tentatively TRBD1 (5 bases). Trimming removed 4 bases at V and 0 bases at J, with 9 bases between. This CDR3 is 14 amino acids long. Germline loops: CDR1 SGHAT, CDR2 FQNNGV. Written as DNA, the CDR3 is TGTGCCAGCAGCTCGCCGGGGGTGAACACTGAAGCTTTCTTT. Amino acids: CASSSPGVNTEAFF.

CDR3 in amino acids: CASSGGTPGEQYF. The CDR3 coding sequence is TGTGCCAGCAGTGGCGGGACTCCCGGGGAGCAGTACTTC. The chain combines TRBV25-1 with TRBJ2-7; tentatively, D is TRBD2 (6 bases). The ends were cut back, 4 bases at V and 7 bases at J, with 14 bases in the middle. CDR3 length: 13 amino acids. CDR1 is MGHDK and CDR2 is SYGVNS in the germline V gene.

The chain links TRBV9 to TRBJ2-5; D not certain. V was clipped by 0 bases and J by 5 bases, with 8 bases between them. The CDR3 contains 13 residues. Germline CDR1 SGDLS, CDR2 YYNGEE. The chain's CDR3 is CASSVDDGETQYF. DNA for the CDR3: TGTGCCAGCAGCGTAGACGACGGGGAGACCCAGTACTTC.

The gene calls are TRBV6-6 and TRBJ2-7; TRBD1 matches at 9 bases. The germline CDR1 and CDR2 sequences are MNHNY and SVGAGI (reference sequence). The CDR3 has 14 amino acids. V lost 3 bases to trimming and J lost 5 bases; unmatched junction nucleotides: 5. The CDR3 DNA reads TGTGCCAGCAGTTATCCCGGGACAGGGAACGAGCAGTACTTC. Its translation: CASSYPGTGNEQYF.

This clone appeared once. The germline gene is not matched at one end of the junction; a read error may be the cause. This chain joins TRBV18 and TRBJ2-5, with D hard to call. CDR1 and CDR2 from the germline V gene are KGHSH and LQKENI. CDR3 length: 12 residues. CDR3 sequence reads: CASSAPQETQYF. Written as DNA, the CDR3 is TGTGCCAGCTCAGCACCTCAAGAGACCCAGTACTTC.

DNA of the CDR3: TGTGCCAGCAGTGATACCGGGACAAGCACGTACGAGCAGTACTTC. This codes for CASSDTGTSTYEQYF. The chain combines TRBV25-1 with TRBJ2-7; weak D call: TRBD1 (6 bases). Per the germline V gene, CDR1 is MGHDK and CDR2 is SYGVNS. This CDR3 spans 15 amino acids. The germline V and J ends were trimmed by 3 bases and 4 bases, with 16 bases remaining between them.

The chain combines TRBV10-3 with TRBJ2-1; TRBD1 might be the D (6 bases). There are 12 residues in the CDR3. Trimming removed 6 bases from V and 4 bases from J, with 7 bases in between. The germline V gene has CDR1 ENHRY and CDR2 SYGVKD. The CDR3 DNA is TGTGCCATCAGCAGGGGTTACAATGAGCAGTTCTTC. This encodes CAISRGYNEQFF.

This clone has only a few counts. This chain connects TRBV10-3 to TRBJ2-5; 7 nucleotides match TRBD1. V was clipped by 3 bases and J by 1 base; unmatched bases: 5. This CDR3 region has 15 residues. From germline, CDR1 is ENHRY and CDR2 SYGVKD. As DNA, the CDR3 is TGTGCCATCAGTGAAGAACAGGGGACCCAAGAGACCCAGTACTTC. As protein: CAISEEQGTQETQYF.

The genes are TRBV27 and TRBJ2-5; D gene uncertain. V lost 2 bases and J 7 bases, leaving 17 bases between the germline ends. The CDR3 extends over 15 amino acids. Germline CDR1 and CDR2: MNHEY and SMNVEV (reference sequence). The CDR3, as DNA: TGTGCCAGCAGTTTAGGGTCACCCGTAGGGCGGACCCAGTACTTC. It yields the protein CASSLGSPVGRTQYF.

J is TRBJ1-2 and V is TRBV30, with 7 bases that match TRBD1. V gave up 1 base and J gave up 8 bases; unmatched junction bases: 1. Germline-derived CDR1 and CDR2 are GTSNPN and SVGIG (reference sequence). There are 11 residues in the CDR3. CDR3 bases: TGTGCCTGGAGTGAGGGGGCCGGCTACACCTTC. The encoded protein is CAWSEGAGYTF.

The chain combines TRBV30 with TRBJ1-5; the D is unclear. The ends were cut back, 0 bases at V and 2 bases at J, with 11 bases in the middle. The CDR3 runs to 15 residues. CDR1 GTSNPN and CDR2 SVGIG come from the germline V gene (reference sequence). The CDR3 DNA sequence: TGTGCCTGGAGTGTATCGGCCTCGGGCAATCAGCCCCAGCATTTT. Translation: CAWSVSASGNQPQHF.

CDR3 protein: CASSIPGSSYEQYF. The CDR3, as DNA: TGTGCCAGCAGCATCCCCGGGAGCTCCTACGAGCAGTACTTC. This chain connects TRBV5-6 to TRBJ2-7, with a weak D call TRBD2 (6 bases). The CDR3 sequence is 14 residues long. The germline V gene has CDR1 SGHDT and CDR2 YYEEEE. V was clipped by 4 bases and J by 0 bases, with 11 bases between them.

The chain uses TRBV14 and TRBJ1-5; D remains ambiguous. Trimming took off 5 bases at V and 4 bases at J, with 6 bases between the two ends. The germline V gene encodes CDR1 SGHDN and CDR2 FVKESK. The CDR3 runs to 12 residues. CDR3 bases: TGTGCCAGCAGCATGTCAAATCAGCCCCAGCATTTT. It specifies CASSMSNQPQHF.